This T cell receptor beta chain was captured in a study of T cells after yellow fever vaccination. The study's findings and limits: The booster saw the reappearance of most primary-vaccination clones (approximately 96% CD4, less than 90% CD8). Highly abundant clonotypes carried over from the bulk population could end up in FACS-sorted repertoires as contaminants. The secondary response was weaker but peaked faster, day 5 versus 15.

The CDR3 extends over 16 amino acids. Germline-derived CDR1 and CDR2 are SGHAT and FQNNGV. The V gene end was trimmed by 5 bases and the J gene end by 2 bases; junction bases not matched to a gene: 5. TCRdb redid the calling of the 5' RACE reads with MiXCR, one entry per CDR3 protein. The sample consists of about 580,000 distinct CDR3 sequences, about 17% of them appearing once. This clonotype was seen only a few times. The antigen is unknown. The source is a man aged 18 to 29 who received the YFV17D yellow fever vaccine. V and J are TRBV11-2 and TRBJ2-5, with TRBD2 matching 13 bases. The sequencing here drew on PBMCs, taken about 5 days after the first yellow fever vaccination. Here the CDR3 reads CASSRGLAGPQETQYF. CDR3 nucleotides: TGTGCCAGCAGCCGGGGACTAGCGGGGCCACAAGAGACCCAGTACTTC.